Presented here are 5 T cell receptor beta chains from one specimen sequenced in a study of blood T cell repertoires in COVID-19 (dated by TCRdb to the early 2020s). The protocol used for the library was the immunoSEQ multiplex PCR assay. In its TCRdb copy, this immuneACCESS table keeps in-frame sequences only and misses some clones. Where compared with another copy, unresolved V genes explain less than half of these, and the others have no known cause. This sample is represented by 200,000 to 250,000 clones; 70% to 90% of them were singletons. The biggest ten clones account for approximately 0.89% of the sample. The sequencing input was peripheral blood. The receptors here all came from a middle-aged man with acute or convalescent COVID-19.

The rearrangement links TRBV4-1 to TRBJ2-3, with 9 positions matching TRBD2. The CDR3 is made up of 17 amino acids. Germline V gene sequence: CDR1 MGHRA, CDR2 YSYEKL. V shed 0 bases and J 2 bases; nucleotides not matched to a gene: 6. CDR3 region: CASSQDEERGVTDTQYF. The CDR3 DNA follows: TGCGCCAGCAGCCAAGATGAGGAGCGGGGGGTCACAGATACGCAGTATTTT.

This clone was seen a handful of times. This chain joins TRBV29-1 and TRBJ2-1, with D possibly matching TRBD2 (6 bases). Germline V gene lookup returns CDR1 SQVTM and CDR2 ANQGSEA. The V and J ends lost 5 bases and 4 bases respectively, with 18 bases between them. The CDR3 length is 15 residues. CDR3 protein: CSVSVYGGKYNEQFF. In DNA form, the CDR3 reads TGCAGCGTTTCTGTCTACGGGGGAAAATACAATGAGCAGTTCTTC.

The rearrangement joins TRBV18 to TRBJ1-3; TRBD1 agrees at 7 bases. The CDR3 consists of 14 residues. The germline V gene encodes CDR1 KGHSH and CDR2 LQKENI. The trim removed 2 bases at V and 6 bases at J, leaving 4 bases unmatched. The CDR3 region has the DNA TGTGCCAGCTCACCAGGGACAGAAGTAAACACCATATATTTT. As protein: CASSPGTEVNTIYF.

The chain is built from TRBV18 and TRBJ1-6; D gene ambiguous. CDR3 length: 16 residues. The ends were cut back, 1 base at V and 5 bases at J, with 12 bases in the middle. Germline values: CDR1 KGHSH, CDR2 LQKENI. DNA of the CDR3: TGTGCCAGCTCACCACGGGAGAGGGAAAATAATTCACCCCTCCACTTT. Protein sequence: CASSPRERENNSPLHF.

This sequence joins TRBV2 and TRBJ2-3, with TRBD2 identical over 9 bases. Germline V gene sequence: CDR1 SNHLY, CDR2 FYNNEI. The CDR3 sequence is 16 residues long. V lost 6 bases to trimming and J lost 4 bases; unmatched junction nucleotides: 11. The CDR3 sequence is CASRARRGGLSDTQYF. For the CDR3, the DNA is TGTGCCAGCAGAGCGCGGCGGGGGGGCCTATCAGATACGCAGTATTTT.